The T cell receptor beta chain described here comes from a study of B cell selection in AIRE deficiency. Study-wide findings and caveats: Only TCRbeta was sequenced; around 37% of shared healthy Treg sequences appeared in Tconv. Tconv and Treg cells from AIRE-deficient patients resembled healthy donors in TCRBV usage, CDR3 length and diversity.

Regulatory T cells were sorted as CD4+CD25hiCD127low/negative cells. A word on this clone: Its antigen is unknown.

Sequencing used immunoSEQ multiplex PCR; TCRdb keeps in-frame clones, though not all of them. The sample carries approximately 26,000 clones, around 92% recorded once. V lost 2 bases to trimming and J lost 1 base, with 13 bases between them. The CDR3 has 17 residues. Per germline, CDR1 SGHRS and CDR2 YFSETQ. Sequencing used CD4+CD25+ Tregs sorted from PBMCs. The receptor was derived from a human donor in good health. This sequence joins TRBV5-1 and TRBJ1-6; possibly TRBD1 for D (6 bases). CDR3 sequence (DNA): TGCGCCAGCAGCTTCCAAACAGGGTCTTCCTATAATTCACCCCTCCACTTT. Its translation is CASSFQTGSSYNSPLHF.